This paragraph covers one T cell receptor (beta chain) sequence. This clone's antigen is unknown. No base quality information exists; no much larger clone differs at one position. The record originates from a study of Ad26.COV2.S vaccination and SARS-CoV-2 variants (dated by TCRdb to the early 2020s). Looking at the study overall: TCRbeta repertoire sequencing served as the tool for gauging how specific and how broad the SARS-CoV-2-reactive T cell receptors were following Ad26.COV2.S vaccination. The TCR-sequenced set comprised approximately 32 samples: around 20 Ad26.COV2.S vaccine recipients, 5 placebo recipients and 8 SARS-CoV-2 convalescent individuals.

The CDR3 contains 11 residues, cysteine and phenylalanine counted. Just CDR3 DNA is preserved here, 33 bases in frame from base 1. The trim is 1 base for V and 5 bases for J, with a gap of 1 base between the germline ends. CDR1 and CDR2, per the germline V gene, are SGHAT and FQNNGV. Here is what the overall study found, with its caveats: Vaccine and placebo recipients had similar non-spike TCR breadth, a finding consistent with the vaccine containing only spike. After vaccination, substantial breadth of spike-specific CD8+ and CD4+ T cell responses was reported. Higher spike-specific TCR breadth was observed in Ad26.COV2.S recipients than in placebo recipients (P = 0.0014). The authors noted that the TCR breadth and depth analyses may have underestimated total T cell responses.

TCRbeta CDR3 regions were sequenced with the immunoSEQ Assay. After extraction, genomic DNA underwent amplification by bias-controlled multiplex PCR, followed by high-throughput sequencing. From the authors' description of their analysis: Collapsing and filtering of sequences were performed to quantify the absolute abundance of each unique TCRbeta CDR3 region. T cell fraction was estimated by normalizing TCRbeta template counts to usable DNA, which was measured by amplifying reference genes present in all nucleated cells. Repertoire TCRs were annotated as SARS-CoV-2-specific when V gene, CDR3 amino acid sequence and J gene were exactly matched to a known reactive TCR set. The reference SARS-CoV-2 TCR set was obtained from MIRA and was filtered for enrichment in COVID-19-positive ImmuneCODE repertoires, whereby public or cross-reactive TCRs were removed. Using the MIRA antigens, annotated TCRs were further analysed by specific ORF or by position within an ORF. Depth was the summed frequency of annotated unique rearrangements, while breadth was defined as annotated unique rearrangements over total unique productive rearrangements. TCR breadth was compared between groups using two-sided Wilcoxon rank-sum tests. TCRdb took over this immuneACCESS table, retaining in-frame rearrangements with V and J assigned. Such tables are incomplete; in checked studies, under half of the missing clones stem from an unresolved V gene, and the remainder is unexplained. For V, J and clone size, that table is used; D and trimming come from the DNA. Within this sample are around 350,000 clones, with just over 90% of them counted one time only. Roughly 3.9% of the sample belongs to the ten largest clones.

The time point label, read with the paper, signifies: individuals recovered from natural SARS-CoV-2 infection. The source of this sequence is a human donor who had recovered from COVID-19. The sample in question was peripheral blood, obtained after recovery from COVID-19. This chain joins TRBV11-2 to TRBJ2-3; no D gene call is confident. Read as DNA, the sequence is TGTGCCAGCAGCTTAGGAGATACGCAGTATTTT. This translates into CASSLGDTQYF.